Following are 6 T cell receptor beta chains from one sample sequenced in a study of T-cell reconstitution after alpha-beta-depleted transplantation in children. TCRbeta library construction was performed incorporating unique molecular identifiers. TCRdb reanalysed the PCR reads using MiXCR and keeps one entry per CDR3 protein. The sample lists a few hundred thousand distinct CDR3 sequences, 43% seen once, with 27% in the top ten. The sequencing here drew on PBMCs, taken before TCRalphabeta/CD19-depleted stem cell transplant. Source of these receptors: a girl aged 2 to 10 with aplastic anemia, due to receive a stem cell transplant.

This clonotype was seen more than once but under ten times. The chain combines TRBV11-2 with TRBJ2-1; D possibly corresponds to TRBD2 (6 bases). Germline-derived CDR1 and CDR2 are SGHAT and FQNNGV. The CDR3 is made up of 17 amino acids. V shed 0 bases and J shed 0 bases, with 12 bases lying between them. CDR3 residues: CASSLELGLYSYNEQFF. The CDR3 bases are TGTGCCAGCAGCTTAGAACTTGGACTATACTCCTACAATGAGCAGTTCTTC.

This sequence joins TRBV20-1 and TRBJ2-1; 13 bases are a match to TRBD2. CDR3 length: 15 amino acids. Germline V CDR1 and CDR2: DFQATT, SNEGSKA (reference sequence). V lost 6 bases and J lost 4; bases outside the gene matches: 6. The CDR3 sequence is CSALGLAGLYNEQFF. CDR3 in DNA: TGCAGTGCCCTGGGACTAGCGGGGCTATACAATGAGCAGTTCTTC.

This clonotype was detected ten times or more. The CDR3, as DNA: TGTGCCAGCAGAATCTCAGCGGAGGGTTTCCCCTACGAGCAGTACTTC. Translation: CASRISAEGFPYEQYF. V usage is TRBV2 and J usage is TRBJ2-7, with a weak D call TRBD2 (6 bases). Germline values: CDR1 SNHLY, CDR2 FYNNEI. CDR3 length: 16 amino acids. Trimming took 6 bases from V and 2 from J, leaving 20 bases between them.

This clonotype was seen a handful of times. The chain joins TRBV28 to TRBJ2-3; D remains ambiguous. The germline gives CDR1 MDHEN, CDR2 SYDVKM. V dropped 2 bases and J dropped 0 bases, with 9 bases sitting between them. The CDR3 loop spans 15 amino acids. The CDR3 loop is CASSLARLSTDTQYF. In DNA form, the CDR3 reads TGTGCCAGCAGTTTAGCGCGCCTAAGCACAGATACGCAGTATTTT.

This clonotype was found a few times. CDR3 DNA: TGCAGTGCTAGCCCCTCGGACAGGGGCTACGAGCAGTACTTC. This translates into CSASPSDRGYEQYF. V usage is TRBV20-1 and J usage is TRBJ2-7, with TRBD1 identical over 9 bases. Germline V gene lookup returns CDR1 DFQATT and CDR2 SNEGSKA (reference sequence). The CDR3 loop spans 14 amino acids. After removal of 3 bases from V and 3 bases from J, the junction contained 6 bases not matched to a gene.

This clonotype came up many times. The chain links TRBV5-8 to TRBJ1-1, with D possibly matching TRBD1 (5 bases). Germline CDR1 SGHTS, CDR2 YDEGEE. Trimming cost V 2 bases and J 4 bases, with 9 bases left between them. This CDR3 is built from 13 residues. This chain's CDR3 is CASSLGTFTEAFF. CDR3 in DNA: TGTGCCAGCAGCTTAGGGACTTTCACTGAAGCTTTCTTT.